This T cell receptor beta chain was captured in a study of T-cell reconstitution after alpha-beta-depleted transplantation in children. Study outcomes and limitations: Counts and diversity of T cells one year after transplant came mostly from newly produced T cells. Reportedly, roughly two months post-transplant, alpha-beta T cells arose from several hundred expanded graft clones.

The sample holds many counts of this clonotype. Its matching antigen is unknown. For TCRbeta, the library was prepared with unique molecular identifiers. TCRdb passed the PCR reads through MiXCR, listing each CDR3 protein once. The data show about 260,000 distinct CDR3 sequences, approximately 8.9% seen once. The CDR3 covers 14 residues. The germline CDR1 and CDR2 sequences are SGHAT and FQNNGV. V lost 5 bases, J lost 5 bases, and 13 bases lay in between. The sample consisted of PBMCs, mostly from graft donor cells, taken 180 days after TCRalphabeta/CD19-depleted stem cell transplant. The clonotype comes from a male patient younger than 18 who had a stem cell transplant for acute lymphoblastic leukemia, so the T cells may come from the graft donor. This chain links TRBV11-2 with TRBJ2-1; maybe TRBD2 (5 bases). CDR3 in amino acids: CASSRQRRNNEQFF. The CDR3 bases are TGTGCCAGCAGCCGTCAGCGGAGAAACAATGAGCAGTTCTTC.